One sample yielded the 32 T cell receptor beta chains listed below, sequenced in a study of T cell responses to AZD1222 COVID-19 vaccine. Assay used: immunoSEQ multiplex PCR; TCRdb lists only in-frame clones, some missing. Seen here are some 130,000 clones, approximately 94% observed once, and the top ten hold roughly 9%. This sample comprised peripheral blood, obtained on day 0 of AZD1222 vaccination. The receptors shown here come from an adult in good health.

The chain is built from TRBV19 and TRBJ1-4; the match to TRBD1 covers 9 bases. The CDR3 extends over 16 amino acids. Germline CDR1 reads LNHDA; CDR2 reads SQIVND (reference sequence). CDR3 in DNA: TGTGCAAGGACAGGGGAAACCTTCGGACCCATGGAAAAACTGTTTTTT. It codes for CARTGETFGPMEKLFF.

J is TRBJ2-7 and V is TRBV3-1 (or the pseudogene TRBV3-2); 7 positions match TRBD2. Germline V gene lookup returns CDR1 LGHDT and CDR2 YNNKEL (reference sequence). V lost 3 bases and J lost 4; bases outside the gene matches: 6. The CDR3 spans 14 residues. The CDR3 is CASSHTTSIYEQYF. In DNA, the CDR3 is TGTGCCAGCAGCCACACGACTAGCATATACGAGCAGTACTTC.

The chain uses TRBV27 and TRBJ2-1, with 7 bases lining up with TRBD1. V lost 5 bases, J lost 4 bases, and 2 bases stayed unmatched. Germline CDR1 is MNHEY and CDR2 is SMNVEV (reference sequence). The CDR3 loop spans 13 amino acids. DNA for the CDR3: TGTGCCAGCAGTAACAGGGGTTACAATGAGCAGTTCTTC. This gives the protein CASSNRGYNEQFF.

V and J are TRBV5-1 and TRBJ2-5; D not resolved. Germline V gene sequence: CDR1 SGHRS, CDR2 YFSETQ. V was cut by 0 bases and J by 1 base, with 10 bases left in between. The CDR3 length is 15 residues. The DNA of the CDR3 is TGCGCCAGCAGCTTGGAAGGACGGTCCCAAGAGACCCAGTACTTC. Protein: CASSLEGRSQETQYF.

The chain uses TRBV27 and TRBJ2-3; 8 nucleotides align to TRBD2. Germline CDR1 and CDR2: MNHEY and SMNVEV (reference sequence). This CDR3 has 15 residues. V lost 4 bases and J lost 0; bases outside the gene matches: 3. The CDR3 loop is CASSSAGASTDTQYF. The CDR3 region has the DNA TGTGCCAGCAGTTCAGCGGGGGCCAGCACAGATACGCAGTATTTT.

The genes are TRBV4-3 and TRBJ1-1; 8 bases line up with TRBD1. Germline V CDR1 and CDR2: LGHNA, YSLEER. This CDR3 contains 17 residues. V dropped 0 bases and J dropped 0; count of bases not matched to a gene: 6. CDR3 DNA: TGCGCCAGCAGCCAAGATTTGACAGGGGCTTTGAACACTGAAGCTTTCTTT. This encodes CASSQDLTGALNTEAFF.

The CDR3 region is CASSLTGGGYNEQFF. The CDR3 DNA sequence: TGCGCCAGCAGCCTGACAGGGGGTGGGTACAATGAGCAGTTCTTC. The genes are TRBV5-1 and TRBJ2-1; 9 bases fit TRBD1. This CDR3 spans 15 amino acids. V gave up 4 bases and J gave up 4 bases; unmatched junction bases: 6. Germline values: CDR1 SGHRS, CDR2 YFSETQ. The variable domain in full, with the rest retrieved from reference TRBV5-1 and TRBJ2-1, is KAGVTQTPRYLIKTRGQQVTLSCSPISGHRSVSWYQQTPGQGLQFLFEYFSETQRNKGNFPGRFSGRQFSNSRSEMNVSTLELGDSALYLCASSLTGGGYNEQFFGPGTRLTVL.

The chain recombines TRBV28 with TRBJ1-1; D might be TRBD1 (6 bases). Germline CDR1 reads MDHEN; CDR2 reads SYDVKM. The CDR3 loop spans 12 amino acids. V was pared by 6 bases and J by 1 base, with 6 bases between. CDR3 in DNA: TGTGCCAGCAGCAGGGGGAACACTGAAGCTTTCTTT. Translated, it gives CASSRGNTEAFF.

V is TRBV28 and J is TRBJ1-2; D gene unclear. Germline V CDR1 and CDR2: MDHEN, SYDVKM. V was clipped by 2 bases and J by 1 base, with 8 bases between them. The CDR3 contains 14 residues. CDR3 loop: CASSLDAFNYGYTF. Here the CDR3 DNA reads TGTGCCAGCAGTTTAGACGCCTTTAACTATGGCTACACCTTC.

The gene calls are TRBV19 and TRBJ1-5; D is unresolved. The CDR3 runs 20 residues. V was shortened by 8 bases and J by 0 bases, with 29 bases between the two germline ends. Germline V gene data show CDR1 as LNHDA and CDR2 as SQIVND (reference sequence). DNA of the CDR3: TGTGCCAGTGGGAGAGGACGACGGAAAGGAGCTGCTTATAGCAATCAGCCCCAGCATTTT. Protein: CASGRGRRKGAAYSNQPQHF.

CDR3 residues: CASSQGVGGNEQFF. Written as DNA, the CDR3 is TGTGCCAGCAGCCAAGGAGTAGGGGGCAATGAGCAGTTCTTC. The chain employs TRBV14 and TRBJ2-1; possible D gene TRBD1, 6 bases. The V end was cut by 1 base, the J end by 6 bases, with 10 bases between. Per the germline V gene, CDR1 is SGHDN and CDR2 is FVKESK. The CDR3 has 14 residues.

The J gene is TRBJ2-7, the V gene TRBV10-3; 7 bases agree with TRBD1. Germline trimming cut 2 bases from V and 0 bases from J; bases unmatched to any gene: 19. Germline V gives CDR1 ENHRY, CDR2 SYGVKD. This CDR3 comprises 20 residues. The CDR3 loop is CAISEPAGLRQGFSSYEQYF. The CDR3 DNA sequence: TGTGCCATCAGTGAGCCAGCAGGATTAAGACAGGGCTTTAGCTCCTACGAGCAGTACTTC.

J is TRBJ1-2 and V is TRBV10-2; 7 bases fit TRBD1. Germline V CDR1 and CDR2: WSHSY, SAAADI. The J segment lost 1 base and the V segment lost 0 bases, leaving 8 bases of the junction unmatched. The length of the CDR3 is 17 residues. The CDR3 bases are TGCGCCAGCAGTGAGTCCACAACTGGGACAGTTAACTATGGCTACACCTTC. It translates to CASSESTTGTVNYGYTF.

The rearrangement joins TRBV7-9 to TRBJ1-6; D not certain. V dropped 5 bases and J dropped 0 bases, with 14 bases sitting between them. The germline gives CDR1 SEHNR, CDR2 FQNEAQ (reference sequence). The CDR3 spans 17 residues. The CDR3 DNA reads as TGTGCCAGCAGCAACCGACAAGGGAGCTCCTATAATTCACCCCTCCACTTT. Translating gives CASSNRQGSSYNSPLHF.

The chain couples TRBV19 to TRBJ2-7; a weak D match, TRBD1 (7 bases). Germline V gene data show CDR1 as LNHDA and CDR2 as SQIVND (reference sequence). Trimming shortened V by 1 base and J by 2 bases, and 18 bases separated the two germline ends. CDR3 size: 17 residues. CDR3 protein: CASSIASGGPLPYEQYF. Written as DNA, the CDR3 is TGTGCCAGTAGTATAGCCTCAGGGGGGCCGCTCCCCTACGAGCAGTACTTC.

The chain is built from TRBV5-1 and TRBJ1-2, with 9 bases aligning to TRBD1. This CDR3 has 14 amino acids. Germline V CDR1 and CDR2: SGHRS, YFSETQ. With 5 bases clipped from V and 7 bases from J, the junction kept 9 bases outside the gene matches. In nucleotides, the CDR3 is TGCGCCAGCAGTTCCCGGACAGGGGAAGGTGGCTACACCTTC. Its translation is CASSSRTGEGGYTF. The whole variable domain, filled in from reference TRBV5-1 and TRBJ1-2, reads KAGVTQTPRYLIKTRGQQVTLSCSPISGHRSVSWYQQTPGQGLQFLFEYFSETQRNKGNFPGRFSGRQFSNSRSEMNVSTLELGDSALYLCASSSRTGEGGYTFGSGTRLTVV.

J is TRBJ2-5 and V is TRBV5-8; 13 bases fit TRBD2. The germline V gene encodes CDR1 SGHTS and CDR2 YDEGEE. There are 16 residues in the CDR3. J was trimmed by 2 bases and V by 0 bases; bases with no gene match: 1. This CDR3 reads CASSLGTSGGQETQYF. The DNA for the CDR3 is TGTGCCAGCAGCTTGGGGACTAGCGGGGGACAAGAGACCCAGTACTTC.

The chain carries TRBV12-3 or TRBV12-4 and TRBJ1-5, with D possibly TRBD1 on 5 matching bases. Trimming cost V 5 bases and J 9 bases, with 14 bases left between them. The CDR3 contains 13 residues. DNA for the CDR3: TGTGCCAGCAGTCAGGGATTTTATTTGCCCCAGCATTTT. Translated: CASSQGFYLPQHF.

The V and J genes are TRBV5-1 and TRBJ2-3; D could derive from TRBD1 or TRBD2 (6 bases each). The CDR3 has 16 amino acids. CDR1 and CDR2 (germline): SGHRS, YFSETQ. The V end was cut by 4 bases, the J end by 2 bases, with 17 bases between. Here the CDR3 reads CASSRGDLVTTDTQYF. The CDR3 region has the DNA TGCGCCAGCAGCAGGGGGGACTTAGTAACCACAGATACGCAGTATTTT.

The chain has TRBV5-1 and TRBJ1-5; unclear D gene. This CDR3 spans 13 amino acids. V lost 4 bases, J lost 4 bases, and 9 bases lay in between. Germline V gene sequence: CDR1 SGHRS, CDR2 YFSETQ. Written as DNA, the CDR3 is TGCGCCAGCAGCCCCTCGGGAAATCAGCCCCAGCATTTT. Residues: CASSPSGNQPQHF.

This clone was counted a single time. The V and J genes are TRBV12-3 or TRBV12-4 and TRBJ1-5; 8 nucleotides agree with TRBD1. This CDR3 has 13 residues. Trimming removed 4 bases from V and 6 bases from J; junction bases left unmatched: 2. CDR3 in DNA: TGTGCCAGCAGTTCGACAGGGGCTCAGCCCCAGCATTTT. This translates into CASSSTGAQPQHF.

The gene calls are TRBV5-6 and TRBJ2-3; 7 bases fit TRBD2. The junction had 16 bases not matched to a gene; V was cut back by 4 bases and J by 2 bases. The germline CDR1 and CDR2 sequences are SGHDT and YYEEEE. CDR3 length: 18 residues. The DNA for the CDR3 is TGTGCCAGCAGCCCCTGGGGTCCAGCGGGGAAGGACACAGATACGCAGTATTTT. Translated, it gives CASSPWGPAGKDTDTQYF. The full variable domain, completed using reference TRBV5-6 and TRBJ2-3, is DAGVTQSPTHLIKTRGQQVTLRCSPKSGHDTVSWYQQALGQGPQFIFQYYEEEERQRGNFPDRFSGHQFPNYSSELNVNALLLGDSALYLCASSPWGPAGKDTDTQYFGPGTRLTVL.

The rearrangement joins TRBV10-3 to TRBJ1-1; 9 positions agree with TRBD1. Germline values: CDR1 ENHRY, CDR2 SYGVKD. J gave up 11 bases and V 0 bases, and 7 bases lay outside the gene matches. The CDR3 totals 14 residues. This chain's CDR3 is CAISESGQGLFAFF. The CDR3 DNA is TGTGCCATCAGTGAGTCGGGACAGGGTTTGTTCGCTTTCTTT.

This clone was found once. V is TRBV6-6 and J is TRBJ1-6; possibly TRBD1 for D (5 bases). Trimming left V 6 bases short and J 8 bases short, with 11 bases between. This CDR3 region has 13 residues. The germline V gene encodes CDR1 MNHNY and CDR2 SVGAGI (reference sequence). CDR3 loop: CASSGRGDSPLHF. CDR3 DNA sequence: TGTGCCAGCAGCGGGCGGGGGGATTCACCCCTCCACTTT.

Concerning this clone itself: The conserved closing phenylalanine or tryptophan is absent in this CDR3, likely reflecting a read error. Because the CDR3's place on the DNA is in doubt, the DNA is left out and the CDR3 is given as listed by TCRdb. The genes are TRBV21-1 and TRBJ2-3. TRBV21-1 is annotated as a pseudogene. The CDR3 is made up of 8 amino acids, end residues included. CDR3 region: CASSRRLG.

V gene TRBV2 combines with J gene TRBJ1-6; D is uncertain. The CDR3 sequence is 16 residues long. Per the germline V gene, CDR1 is SNHLY and CDR2 is FYNNEI. V lost 6 bases and J 1 base, leaving 13 bases between the germline ends. Here the CDR3 DNA reads TGTGCCAGCAGGGACTTTATGAGGTCCTATAATTCACCCCTCCACTTT. Translation gives CASRDFMRSYNSPLHF.

This chain links TRBV6-5 with TRBJ2-3, with 7 nucleotides matching TRBD1. Germline CDR1 MNHEY, CDR2 SVGAGI. This CDR3 has 13 residues. V lost 6 bases to trimming and J lost 15 bases; unmatched junction nucleotides: 15. This chain's CDR3 is CASRQDREQVEYF. The CDR3 DNA reads as TGTGCCAGCAGACAAGACAGGGAACAGGTAGAATATTTT.

The chain combines TRBV29-1 with TRBJ1-2; no reliable D call. V shed 3 bases and J shed 6 bases, with 14 bases lying between them. This CDR3 contains 13 residues. Germline CDR1 reads SQVTM; CDR2 reads ANQGSEA. The DNA for the CDR3 is TGCAGCGTTGAGCTTGGGCAGAGTAATGGCTACACCTTC. As protein: CSVELGQSNGYTF.

The V call is TRBV2, the J call TRBJ2-5; TRBD1 aligns across 8 bases. The CDR3 has 15 amino acids. CDR1 is SNHLY and CDR2 is FYNNEI in the germline V gene. The ends lost 6 bases at V and 6 bases at J; junction bases unmatched: 12. The DNA of the CDR3 is TGTGCCAGCAGGCCTGACAGGGGCCCGCAGCAGACCCAGTACTTC. Amino acid sequence: CASRPDRGPQQTQYF. The entire variable domain, with the rest obtained from reference TRBV2 and TRBJ2-5, is as follows: EPEVTQTPSHQVTQMGQEVILRCVPISNHLYFYWYRQILGQKVEFLVSFYNNEISEKSEIFDDQFSVERPDGSNFTLKIRSTKLEDSAMYFCASRPDRGPQQTQYFGPGTRLLVL.

This chain links TRBV5-1 with TRBJ2-7; unclear D gene. Trimming removed 0 bases at V and 2 bases at J, with 9 bases between. Germline V lookup: CDR1 SGHRS, CDR2 YFSETQ. There are 14 residues in the CDR3. The CDR3 DNA reads TGCGCCAGCAGCTTGGATCCTGGGGCCTACGAGCAGTACTTC. Amino acid sequence: CASSLDPGAYEQYF.

This sequence joins TRBV6-5 and TRBJ1-1; a weak D match, TRBD1 (5 bases). The V end lost 0 bases, the J end lost 3 bases, and 11 bases lay between the germline ends. The germline V gene encodes CDR1 MNHEY and CDR2 SVGAGI. CDR3 length: 15 residues. DNA for the CDR3: TGTGCCAGCAGTTACTCAACTCAGGGAGACACTGAAGCTTTCTTT. This sequence encodes CASSYSTQGDTEAFF.

The chain links TRBV7-3 to TRBJ2-3; TRBD1 matches at 7 bases. This CDR3 is built from 15 residues. Germline trimming cut 5 bases from V and 6 bases from J; bases unmatched to any gene: 11. CDR1 and CDR2 from the germline V gene are SGHTA and FQGTGA. CDR3 nucleotides: TGTGCCAGCAGCACCTCGACAGGGTCGGCGGATACGCAGTATTTT. Protein: CASSTSTGSADTQYF. The full variable domain, with the rest looked up from reference TRBV7-3 and TRBJ2-3, is GAGVSQTPSNKVTEKGKYVELRCDPISGHTALYWYRQSLGQGPEFLIYFQGTGAADDSGLPNDRFFAVRPEGSVSTLKIQRTERGDSAVYLCASSTSTGSADTQYFGPGTRLTVL.